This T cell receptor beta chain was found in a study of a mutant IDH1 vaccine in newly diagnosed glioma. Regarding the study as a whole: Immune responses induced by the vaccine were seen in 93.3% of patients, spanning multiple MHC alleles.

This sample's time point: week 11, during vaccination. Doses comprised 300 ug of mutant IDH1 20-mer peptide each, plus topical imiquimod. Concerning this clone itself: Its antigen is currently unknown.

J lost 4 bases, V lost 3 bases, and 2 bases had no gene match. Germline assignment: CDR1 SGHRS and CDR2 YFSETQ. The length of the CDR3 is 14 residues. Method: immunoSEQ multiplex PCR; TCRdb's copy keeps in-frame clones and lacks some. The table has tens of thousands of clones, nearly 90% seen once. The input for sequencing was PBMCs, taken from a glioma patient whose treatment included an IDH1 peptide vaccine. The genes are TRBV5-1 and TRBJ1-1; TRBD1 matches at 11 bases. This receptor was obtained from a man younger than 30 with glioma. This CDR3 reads CASSSGQGVTEAFF. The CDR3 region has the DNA TGCGCCAGCAGCTCGGGACAGGGGGTCACTGAAGCTTTCTTT.